Presented here are 18 T cell receptor beta chains from one specimen sequenced in a study of T-cell memory formation after mild COVID-19. TCRdb reanalysed the 5' RACE reads using MiXCR and keeps one entry per CDR3 protein. The table records about 360,000 distinct CDR3 sequences, 13% of them present only once. Sample: PBMCs or a T cell subset sorted from them (not recorded which). The source of these receptors is a man between 18 and 35 years old who had mild COVID-19 (a few samples of this study predate the infection). Cell type and time point are not known.

In this sample, this clonotype turned up a few times. The rearrangement links TRBV28 to TRBJ2-1, with TRBD1 matching 9 bases. Unmatched junction bases numbered 2, after V lost 1 base and J lost 4 bases. Germline-derived CDR1 and CDR2 are MDHEN and SYDVKM. The CDR3 covers 15 residues. CDR3 in amino acids: CASSLSGTGYNEQFF. CDR3 coding DNA: TGTGCCAGCAGTTTATCCGGGACAGGGTACAATGAGCAGTTCTTC.

This clonotype was seen only a few times. This chain connects TRBV7-9 to TRBJ2-1; D gene ambiguous. The V end lost 2 bases, the J end lost 9 bases, and 17 bases lay between the germline ends. Germline V CDR1 and CDR2: SEHNR, FQNEAQ (reference sequence). The CDR3 sequence is 15 residues long. The CDR3 protein is CASSLIDSHRPEQFF. Written as DNA, the CDR3 is TGTGCCAGCAGCTTAATTGATAGCCACCGGCCTGAGCAGTTCTTC. Together with reference TRBV7-9 and TRBJ2-1, the CDR3 gives the full variable domain: DTGVSQNPRHKITKRGQNVTFRCDPISEHNRLYWYRQTLGQGPEFLTYFQNEAQLEKSRLLSDRFSAERPKGSFSTLEIQRTEQGDSAMYLCASSLIDSHRPEQFFGPGTRLTVL.

For this clonotype: Possible read error: a much larger clone is one base away. The chain's CDR3 is CASSQQALTSTDTQYF. The DNA for the CDR3 is TGTGCCAGCAGCCAACAAGCGCTAACTAGCACAGATACGCAGTATTTT. This sequence joins TRBV3-1 and TRBJ2-3, with no clear D. The CDR3 is made up of 16 amino acids. Trimming removed 2 bases at V and 0 bases at J, with 12 bases between. CDR1 and CDR2 (germline): LGHDT, YNNKEL (reference sequence).

This clonotype was counted ten times or more. This chain connects TRBV20-1 to TRBJ2-5; 8 positions match TRBD1. The CDR3 covers 15 residues. The V gene's germline CDR1 is DFQATT and CDR2 SNEGSKA (reference sequence). J lost 5 bases, V lost 6 bases, and 14 bases had no gene match. The CDR3 nucleotides are TGCAGTGCCAAAGAGGGGCCAGACAGGGGTGAGACCCAGTACTTC. It is translated as CSAKEGPDRGETQYF.

In its sample, this clonotype was seen a few times. V gene TRBV24-1 combines with J gene TRBJ1-2; D remains unclear. The CDR3 extends over 12 amino acids. Germline V gene lookup returns CDR1 KGHDR and CDR2 SFDVKD. V lost 5 bases and J lost 8, with 11 bases in between. The CDR3: CATSVLGYGYTF. Here the CDR3 DNA reads TGTGCCACCAGTGTTCTTGGGTACGGCTACACCTTC.

The chain has TRBV7-2 and TRBJ2-3; 10 nucleotides agree with TRBD1. This CDR3 contains 15 residues. After removal of 1 base from V and 6 bases from J, the junction contained 4 bases not matched to a gene. Germline CDR1 SGHTA, CDR2 FQGNSA. CDR3 DNA: TGTGCCAGCAGCTTAGTCACGGGACAGGGGGATACGCAGTATTTT. Translating gives CASSLVTGQGDTQYF.

This clonotype was counted a few times. In nucleotides, the CDR3 is TGTGCCAGCAGCAAAATAGTCCACCGGCACCAGCCCCAGCATTTT. Residues: CASSKIVHRHQPQHF. The chain uses TRBV21-1 and TRBJ1-5. TRBV21-1 represents a pseudogene. CDR3 size: 15 residues.

This clonotype was picked up a small number of times. The chain joins TRBV20-1 to TRBJ2-1, with TRBD2 matching over 11 bases. The CDR3 loop spans 13 amino acids. The J segment lost 9 bases and the V segment lost 3 bases, leaving 4 bases of the junction unmatched. Germline loops: CDR1 DFQATT, CDR2 SNEGSKA (reference sequence). This CDR3 is CSARSSGGLEQFF. In nucleotides, the CDR3 is TGCAGTGCTAGGTCTAGCGGGGGGCTTGAGCAGTTCTTC.

Many counts were recorded for this clonotype. V and J are TRBV4-1 and TRBJ1-5; no clear D gene. Germline V gene sequence: CDR1 MGHRA, CDR2 YSYEKL. V lost 0 bases to trimming and J lost 0 bases, with 9 bases between them. This CDR3 has 16 amino acids. CDR3 residues: CASSQEGGSSNQPQHF. As DNA, the CDR3 is TGCGCCAGCAGCCAAGAGGGCGGAAGTAGCAATCAGCCCCAGCATTTT.

A few counts support this clonotype. This chain joins TRBV12-3 or TRBV12-4 and TRBJ2-7; D possibly corresponds to TRBD1 (6 bases). Trimming removed 4 bases from V and 3 bases from J, with 13 bases in between. This CDR3 has 14 amino acids. This chain's CDR3 is CASSYSGERYEQYF. CDR3 DNA: TGTGCCAGCAGTTATTCAGGGGAGCGCTACGAGCAGTACTTC.

This clonotype was picked up a small number of times. The chain is built from TRBV5-1 and TRBJ2-3; D perhaps matches TRBD2 (6 bases). CDR1 is SGHRS, CDR2 YFSETQ, per germline. This CDR3 contains 15 residues. Trimming shortened V by 4 bases and J by 2 bases, and 14 bases separated the two germline ends. DNA for the CDR3: TGCGCCAGCAGCGAGTACAGCGGGCCCACAGATACGCAGTATTTT. As protein: CASSEYSGPTDTQYF. Full variable domain (rest looked up from reference TRBV5-1 and TRBJ2-3): KAGVTQTPRYLIKTRGQQVTLSCSPISGHRSVSWYQQTPGQGLQFLFEYFSETQRNKGNFPGRFSGRQFSNSRSEMNVSTLELGDSALYLCASSEYSGPTDTQYFGPGTRLTVL.

The CDR3 coding sequence is TGCAGCGCCCGCGGAGGTTTTGGCTACACCTTC. Translating gives CSARGGFGYTF. The J gene is TRBJ1-2, the V gene TRBV29-1, with D unclear. This CDR3 region has 11 residues. Germline V gene lookup returns CDR1 SQVTM and CDR2 ANQGSEA. V gave up 7 bases and J gave up 7 bases, with 13 bases separating them.

The chain combines TRBV4-1 with TRBJ2-3; TRBD1 aligns across 8 bases. Germline CDR1 is MGHRA and CDR2 is YSYEKL. The CDR3 totals 14 residues. V lost 3 bases and J lost 6; bases outside the gene matches: 5. The DNA for the CDR3 is TGCGCCAGCAGCCAGAGACAGGGGAGGGATACGCAGTATTTT. Its translation: CASSQRQGRDTQYF.

In its sample, this clonotype was seen a few times. The chain uses TRBV12-5 and TRBJ2-5; tentative D call: TRBD1 (6 bases). Between the trimmed V and J ends, which lost 6 bases and 12 bases, there was a span of 20 bases. The CDR3 is 13 residues long. Looked up from germline, CDR1 is LGHNT and CDR2 is FRNRAP. The CDR3 coding sequence is TGTGCTAGTGGCTCCGAACCGGGACAAGGGGAGTACTTC. This gives the protein CASGSEPGQGEYF.

The genes are TRBV5-1 and TRBJ2-5; D could derive from TRBD1 or TRBD2 (6 bases each). The CDR3 spans 14 residues. Trimming took off 0 bases at V and 3 bases at J, with 9 bases between the two ends. Germline-derived CDR1 and CDR2 are SGHRS and YFSETQ. CDR3 in DNA: TGCGCCAGCAGCTTGGGAAGGGGGGAAGAGACCCAGTACTTC. It yields the protein CASSLGRGEETQYF.

This clonotype was recorded a few times. This chain connects TRBV25-1 to TRBJ1-6; D possibly corresponds to TRBD1 (5 bases). The CDR3 covers 15 residues. The germline V gene has CDR1 MGHDK and CDR2 SYGVNS. V was pared by 4 bases and J by 5 bases, with 12 bases between. In DNA, the CDR3 is TGTGCCAGCAGTGCCTCCGGGACGGATAATTCACCCCTCCACTTT. Translated, it gives CASSASGTDNSPLHF.

There are many counts of this clonotype. The chain joins TRBV4-3 to TRBJ2-4, with 7 nucleotides matching TRBD2. This CDR3 has 13 amino acids. Trimming removed 0 bases from V and 15 bases from J; junction bases left unmatched: 8. Germline CDR1 and CDR2: LGHNA and YSLEER. CDR3 residues: CASSQEKAGRRYF. CDR3 bases: TGCGCCAGCAGCCAAGAAAAAGCGGGGAGGCGGTACTTC.

This clonotype was seen only a few times. The V and J genes are TRBV15 and TRBJ1-2, with no clear D. This CDR3 contains 15 residues. Germline lookup yields CDR1 LNHNV and CDR2 YYDKDF (reference sequence). V dropped 0 bases and J dropped 2 bases, with 10 bases sitting between them. CDR3 DNA: TGTGCCACCAGCAGAGATGGGCAGCACAACTATGGCTACACCTTC. This translates into CATSRDGQHNYGYTF.